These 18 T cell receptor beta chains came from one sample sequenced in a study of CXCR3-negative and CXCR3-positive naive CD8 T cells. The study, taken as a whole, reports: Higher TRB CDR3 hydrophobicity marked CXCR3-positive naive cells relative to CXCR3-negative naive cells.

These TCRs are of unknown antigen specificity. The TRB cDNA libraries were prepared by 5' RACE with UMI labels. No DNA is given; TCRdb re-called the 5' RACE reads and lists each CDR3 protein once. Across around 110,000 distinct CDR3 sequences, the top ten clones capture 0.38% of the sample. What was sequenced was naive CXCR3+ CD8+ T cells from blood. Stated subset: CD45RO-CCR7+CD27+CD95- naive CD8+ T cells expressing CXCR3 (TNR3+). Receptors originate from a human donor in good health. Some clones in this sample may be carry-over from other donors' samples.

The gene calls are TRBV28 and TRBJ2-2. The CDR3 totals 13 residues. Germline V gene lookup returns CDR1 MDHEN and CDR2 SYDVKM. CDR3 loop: CASSLLSTGELFF. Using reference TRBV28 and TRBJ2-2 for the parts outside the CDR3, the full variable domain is DVKVTQSSRYLVKRTGEKVFLECVQDMDHENMFWYRQDPGLGLRLIYFSYDVKMKEKGDIPEGYSVSREKKERFSLILESASTNQTSMYLCASSLLSTGELFFGEGSRLTVL.

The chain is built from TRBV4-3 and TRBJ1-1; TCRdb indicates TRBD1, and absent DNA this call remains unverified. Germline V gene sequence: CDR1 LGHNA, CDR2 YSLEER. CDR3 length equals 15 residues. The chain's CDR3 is CASSSGTGENTEAFF.

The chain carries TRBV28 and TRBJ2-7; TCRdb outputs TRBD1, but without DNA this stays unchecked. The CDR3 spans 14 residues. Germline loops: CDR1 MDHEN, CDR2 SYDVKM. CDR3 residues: CASSSGTGEIEQYF.

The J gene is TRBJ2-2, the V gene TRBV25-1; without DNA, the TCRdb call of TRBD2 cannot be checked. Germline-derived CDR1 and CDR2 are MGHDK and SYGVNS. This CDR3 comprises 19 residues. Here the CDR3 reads CASSGGTPYNPWGTGELFF.

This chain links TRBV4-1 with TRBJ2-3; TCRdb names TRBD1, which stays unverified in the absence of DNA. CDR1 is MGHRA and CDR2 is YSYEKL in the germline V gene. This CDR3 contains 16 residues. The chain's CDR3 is CASSQEGGFVSDTQYF.

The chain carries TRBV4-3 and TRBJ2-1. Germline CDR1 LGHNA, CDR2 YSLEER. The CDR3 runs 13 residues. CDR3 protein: CASSLDGHNEQFF.

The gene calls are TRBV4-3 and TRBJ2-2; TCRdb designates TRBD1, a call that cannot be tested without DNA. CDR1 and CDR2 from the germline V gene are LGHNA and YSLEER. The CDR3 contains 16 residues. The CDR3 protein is CASSQARTENTGELFF.

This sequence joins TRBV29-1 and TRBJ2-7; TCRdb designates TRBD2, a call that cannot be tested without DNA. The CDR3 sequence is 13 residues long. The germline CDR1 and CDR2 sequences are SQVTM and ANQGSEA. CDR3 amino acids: CSAVAGLTYEQYF.

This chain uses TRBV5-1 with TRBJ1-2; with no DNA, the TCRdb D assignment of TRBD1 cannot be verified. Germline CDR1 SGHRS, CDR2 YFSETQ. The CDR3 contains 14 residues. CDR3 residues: CASSSGQEVYGYTF.

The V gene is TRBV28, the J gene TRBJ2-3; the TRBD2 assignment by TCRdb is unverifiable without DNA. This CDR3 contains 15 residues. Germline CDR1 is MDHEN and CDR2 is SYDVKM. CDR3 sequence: CASSMTSGGADTQYF.

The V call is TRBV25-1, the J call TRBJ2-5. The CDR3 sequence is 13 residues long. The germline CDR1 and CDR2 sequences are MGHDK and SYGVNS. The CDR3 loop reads CASSPTYQETQYF. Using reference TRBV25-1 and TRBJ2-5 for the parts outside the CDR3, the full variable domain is EADIYQTPRYLVIGTGKKITLECSQTMGHDKMYWYQQDPGMELHLIHYSYGVNSTEKGDLSSESTVSRIRTEHFPLTLESARPSHTSQYLCASSPTYQETQYFGPGTRLLVL.

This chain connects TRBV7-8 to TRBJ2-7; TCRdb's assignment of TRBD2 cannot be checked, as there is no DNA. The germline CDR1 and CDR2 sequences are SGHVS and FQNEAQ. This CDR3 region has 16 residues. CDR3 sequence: CASSSLAGVNSYEQYF.

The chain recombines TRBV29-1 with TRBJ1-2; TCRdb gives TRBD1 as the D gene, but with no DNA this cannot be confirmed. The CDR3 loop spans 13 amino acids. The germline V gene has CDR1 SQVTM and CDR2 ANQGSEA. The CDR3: CSARQDNGIGYTF.

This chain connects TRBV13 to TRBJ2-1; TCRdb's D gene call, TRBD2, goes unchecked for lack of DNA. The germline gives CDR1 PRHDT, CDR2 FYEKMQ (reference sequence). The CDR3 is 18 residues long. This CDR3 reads CASSSGTREGSSYNEQFF. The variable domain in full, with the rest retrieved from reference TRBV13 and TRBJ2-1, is AAGVIQSPRHLIKEKRETATLKCYPIPRHDTVYWYQQGPGQDPQFLISFYEKMQSDKGSIPDRFSAQQFSDYHSELNMSSLELGDSALYFCASSSGTREGSSYNEQFFGPGTRLTVL.

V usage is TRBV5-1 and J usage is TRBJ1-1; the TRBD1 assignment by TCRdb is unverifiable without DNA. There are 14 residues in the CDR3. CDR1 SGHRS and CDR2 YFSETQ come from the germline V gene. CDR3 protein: CASSFSTGPTEAFF.

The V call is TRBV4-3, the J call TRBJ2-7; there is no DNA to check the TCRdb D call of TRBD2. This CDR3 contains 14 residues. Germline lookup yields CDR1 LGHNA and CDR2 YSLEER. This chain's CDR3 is CASSRTANSYEQYF.

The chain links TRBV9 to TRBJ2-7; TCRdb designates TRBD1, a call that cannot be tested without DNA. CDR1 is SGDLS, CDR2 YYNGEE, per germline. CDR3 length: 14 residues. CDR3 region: CASSAMGAPYEQYF.

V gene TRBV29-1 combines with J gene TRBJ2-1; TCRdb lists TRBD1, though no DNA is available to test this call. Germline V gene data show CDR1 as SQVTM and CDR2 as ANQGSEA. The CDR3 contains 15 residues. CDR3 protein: CSVEGQVKAYNEQFF.